Each of the 12 T cell receptor beta chains below was sequenced from the same sample in a study of STAT3 mutations in large granular lymphocyte leukemia. Sequencing was performed with immunoSEQ multiplex PCR; in TCRdb, only in-frame clones are kept and a portion is missing. The sample consists of more than 2,500 clones, more than 75% of them appearing once. The study, taken as a whole, reports: Every T-cell large granular lymphocyte leukemia patient had at least one immunodominant TCR beta clonotype.

Their antigen targets remain unknown. The sequenced sample was peripheral blood mononuclear cells. Receptors originate from a man aged 35 to 55 with T-cell large granular lymphocyte leukemia. Some clones in this sample may be carry-over from other donors' samples.

The chain's CDR3 is CASTDRGRRTYEQYF. DNA for the CDR3: TGTGCCAGCACCGACAGGGGGCGAAGGACCTACGAGCAGTACTTC. The V call is TRBV5-4, the J call TRBJ2-7, with 10 bases that match TRBD1. CDR1 is SGHNT, CDR2 YYREEE, per germline (reference sequence). The CDR3 is made up of 15 amino acids. Unmatched junction bases numbered 8, after V lost 6 bases and J lost 2 bases.

This clone was detected only once. The chain links TRBV5-1 to TRBJ2-2; the D call may be TRBD1 or TRBD2 (5 bases each). Trimming cost V 5 bases and J 5 bases, with 16 bases left between them. Per germline, CDR1 SGHRS and CDR2 YFSETQ. This CDR3 contains 15 residues. The CDR3 DNA is TGCGCCAGCAGTCTCACCGGGACGGTGACCGGGGAGCTGTTTTTT. Protein sequence: CASSLTGTVTGELFF.

The chain recombines TRBV7-9 with TRBJ1-6; 10 bases align to TRBD1. CDR1 and CDR2 (germline): SEHNR, FQNEAQ (reference sequence). With 6 bases clipped from V and 10 bases from J, the junction kept 3 bases outside the gene matches. CDR3 length: 13 amino acids. CDR3 protein: CASRGQGKSPLHF. CDR3 in DNA: TGTGCCAGCAGGGGACAGGGGAAATCACCCCTCCACTTT.

The chain has TRBV5-1 and TRBJ2-5, with 10 bases identical to TRBD1. Looked up from germline, CDR1 is SGHRS and CDR2 is YFSETQ. Trimming removed 2 bases from V and 3 bases from J; junction bases left unmatched: 4. CDR3 size: 15 residues. The DNA for the CDR3 is TGCGCCAGCAGCTTCAAGACAGGGGGCGAAGAGACCCAGTACTTC. It yields the protein CASSFKTGGEETQYF.

The V call is TRBV4-3, the J call TRBJ1-5; TRBD1 might be the D (6 bases). The CDR3 length is 18 residues. The germline V gene has CDR1 LGHNA and CDR2 YSLEER. Trimming cost V 0 bases and J 3 bases, with 18 bases left between them. As DNA, the CDR3 is TGCGCCAGCAGCCAAGATTGGGCAGGGGTCGGTCTCAATCAGCCCCAGCATTTT. This encodes CASSQDWAGVGLNQPQHF.

The rearrangement joins TRBV12-5 to TRBJ1-2; D gene uncertain. Germline lookup yields CDR1 LGHNT and CDR2 FRNRAP. Trimming removed 6 bases from V and 9 bases from J, with 11 bases in between. The CDR3 contains 11 residues. For the CDR3, the DNA is TGTGCTAGTGGGGAGGGCCGCCGCTACACCTTC. Translation: CASGEGRRYTF.

The rearrangement uses TRBV30 and TRBJ1-1; D is possibly TRBD1 (6 bases). CDR1 and CDR2 from the germline V gene are GTSNPN and SVGIG (reference sequence). This CDR3 is 12 amino acids long. Trimming pared 0 bases from V and 9 bases from J, leaving 11 bases between. The CDR3 sequence: CAWSVGTLQAFF. The CDR3, as DNA: TGTGCCTGGAGTGTTGGGACACTCCAAGCTTTCTTT.

This CDR3 reads CASSFLGSLSNTEAFF. The CDR3 coding sequence is TGTGCCAGCAGCTTCCTCGGCTCCCTCTCGAACACTGAAGCTTTCTTT. The chain employs TRBV5-6 and TRBJ1-1; D call uncertain. Germline V gene data show CDR1 as SGHDT and CDR2 as YYEEEE. V was shortened by 2 bases and J by 1 base, with 15 bases between the two germline ends. The CDR3 has 16 residues.

The J gene is TRBJ1-5, the V gene TRBV28, with 11 bases matching TRBD1. V shed 7 bases, J shed 7 bases, and the junction held 9 bases outside the gene matches. Germline CDR1 is MDHEN and CDR2 is SYDVKM. This CDR3 region has 15 residues. CDR3 sequence reads: CASIAGTGGYQPQHF. The CDR3 bases are TGTGCCAGCATCGCCGGGACAGGGGGTTACCAGCCCCAGCATTTT.

This chain uses TRBV30 with TRBJ1-1; 7 bases map to TRBD1. The CDR3 covers 14 residues. Germline V gene sequence: CDR1 GTSNPN, CDR2 SVGIG (reference sequence). Trimming at V came to 5 bases and at J to 0 bases, leaving 6 bases not matched to a gene. The CDR3 region is CAWVNRGLNTEAFF. The CDR3 nucleotides read TGTGCCTGGGTAAACAGGGGATTGAACACTGAAGCTTTCTTT.

This chain connects TRBV6-5 to TRBJ1-2, with 9 nucleotides matching TRBD1. Trimming removed 2 bases from V and 2 bases from J; junction bases left unmatched: 3. The CDR3 extends over 15 amino acids. Germline V gene data show CDR1 as MNHEY and CDR2 as SVGAGI. CDR3 coding DNA: TGTGCCAGCAGTTACGACGGACAGGGGAACTATGGCTACACCTTC. Translated: CASSYDGQGNYGYTF.

The chain is built from TRBV7-9 and TRBJ2-3; D is unresolved. Germline V gene sequence: CDR1 SEHNR, CDR2 FQNEAQ (reference sequence). CDR3 length: 14 amino acids. Trimming took 2 bases from V and 6 from J, leaving 12 bases between them. The CDR3 nucleotides are TGTGCCAGCAGCTTACAGTCGAATGCCGATACGCAGTATTTT. Its translation: CASSLQSNADTQYF.